This T cell receptor beta chain was recovered during a study of shared clonotypes between healthy human individuals. A remark on this clone: Antigen specificity is unknown.

Broader study findings: Several donors had about 5.1% of their naive CD4 clonotypes in common. As a rule, naive subsets had a larger estimated richness than memory subsets.

The CDR3 is 14 residues long. From germline, CDR1 is SGHTA and CDR2 FQGNSA. V lost 5 bases to trimming and J lost 0 bases; unmatched junction nucleotides: 2. The method was immunoSEQ multiplex PCR; TCRdb's version includes in-frame clones alone and lacks a portion of them. This table holds 2 million to 2.5 million clones, more than 85% found once. The origin of this receptor is a man between 18 and 35 years old in good health. Some clones in this sample may be carry-over from other donors' samples. This rearrangement joins TRBV7-2 to TRBJ1-2, with 8 bases matching TRBD1. The source material was naive CD4+ T cells from PBMCs. Subset meaning: CD45RA+ positively selected. CDR3 in DNA: TGTGCCAGCAGCCAACAGGGGGCTAACTATGGCTACACCTTC. Translating gives CASSQQGANYGYTF.